The 28 T cell receptor beta chains below all came from one sample that was sequenced in a study of blood T cell repertoires in COVID-19. Measured with immunoSEQ multiplex PCR; TCRdb has only the in-frame clones, and not every one. This table has about 64,000 clones, 88% appearing once. The sample comprised peripheral blood. These receptors were collected from a man between 65 and 79 years old with acute or convalescent COVID-19.

The chain has TRBV11-2 and TRBJ1-1; D not resolved. V was trimmed by 4 bases and J by 0 bases, leaving 9 bases between them. The CDR3 consists of 14 residues. Looked up from germline, CDR1 is SGHAT and CDR2 is FQNNGV. Written as DNA, the CDR3 is TGTGCCAGCAGCTCCCAACCTATGAACACTGAAGCTTTCTTT. Residues: CASSSQPMNTEAFF.

This rearrangement joins TRBV10-3 to TRBJ2-7, with 10 nucleotides matching TRBD1. CDR3 length equals 13 residues. V dropped 10 bases and J dropped 4; count of bases not matched to a gene: 7. In germline, CDR1 is ENHRY, CDR2 SYGVKD. The CDR3 DNA is TGTGCCACCCAGTGGGACAGGGGATACGAGCAGTACTTC. Amino acid sequence: CATQWDRGYEQYF.

Judged by abundance, this clone is medium-sized (0.01 to 0.1%). CDR3 bases: TGTGCCAGCAGTTTGGGGCGGGAATTTAAAAGCTCTGGAAACACCATATATTTT. Its protein product is CASSLGREFKSSGNTIYF. This sequence joins TRBV28 and TRBJ1-3, with TRBD1 as a possible D gene (5 bases). The germline CDR1 and CDR2 sequences are MDHEN and SYDVKM. The ends were cut back, 3 bases at V and 0 bases at J, with 18 bases in the middle. This CDR3 is 18 amino acids long.

V is TRBV6-4 and J is TRBJ2-1; D may be TRBD1 (5 bases). CDR1 is MRHNA and CDR2 is SNTAGT in the germline V gene. Between the trimmed V and J ends, which lost 3 bases and 1 base, there was a span of 10 bases. The CDR3 has 15 residues. In DNA form, the CDR3 reads TGTGCCAGCAGTGAAGAGCAGGGATCCTACAATGAGCAGTTCTTC. It encodes CASSEEQGSYNEQFF.

V is TRBV21-1 and J is TRBJ2-5; the table's TRBD2 call for D was not verified on the DNA. TRBV21-1 is a listed pseudogene. This CDR3 region has 17 residues. This CDR3 reads CASSKVQQPGVEETQYF. CDR3 DNA: TGTGCCAGCAGCAAAGTTCAACAGCCCGGGGTGGAAGAGACCCAGTACTTC.

This clone was seen only a few times. DNA of the CDR3: TGTGCCAGCAGCTTGTTTCAGGGGGGTTCGGGCCAGCATTTT. It specifies CASSLFQGGSGQHF. This rearrangement joins TRBV5-6 to TRBJ1-5, with 7 bases fitting TRBD1. Trimming removed 1 base from V and 12 bases from J; junction bases left unmatched: 10. In germline, CDR1 is SGHDT, CDR2 YYEEEE. The CDR3 totals 14 residues.

This CDR3 reads CAWSSSYEQYF. The CDR3, as DNA: TGTGCCTGGTCCAGCTCCTACGAGCAGTACTTC. The rearrangement links TRBV30 to TRBJ2-7; D call uncertain. V lost 5 bases, J lost 0 bases, and 5 bases lay in between. Germline values: CDR1 GTSNPN, CDR2 SVGIG (reference sequence). The CDR3 sequence is 11 residues long.

The chain joins TRBV6-4 to TRBJ2-3, with a weak D call TRBD2 (5 bases). The V end lost 3 bases, the J end lost 2 bases, and 18 bases lay between the germline ends. The CDR3 sequence is 17 residues long. Germline assignment: CDR1 MRHNA and CDR2 SNTAGT. CDR3 nucleotides: TGTGCCAGCAGTGAACAGCTTGCGCTAGCTTCCACAGATACGCAGTATTTT. It is translated as CASSEQLALASTDTQYF.

The J gene is TRBJ2-5, the V gene TRBV7-2, with 11 bases matching TRBD2. Germline V gene data show CDR1 as SGHTA and CDR2 as FQGNSA. CDR3 length: 18 residues. Trimming removed 0 bases from V and 5 bases from J; junction bases left unmatched: 11. The CDR3 coding sequence is TGTGCCAGCAGCTTAGCCAGCCTAGCGGGGGGTAGTTTGGAGACCCAGTACTTC. Translation: CASSLASLAGGSLETQYF. The variable domain in full, with the rest retrieved from reference TRBV7-2 and TRBJ2-5, is GAGVSQSPSNKVTEKGKDVELRCDPISGHTALYWYRQSLGQGLEFLIYFQGNSAPDKSGLPSDRFSAERTGGSVSTLTIQRTQQEDSAVYLCASSLASLAGGSLETQYFGPGTRLLVL.

The V and J genes are TRBV7-3 and TRBJ2-3; perhaps TRBD2 as D (5 bases). This CDR3 region has 15 residues. Germline CDR1 and CDR2: SGHTA and FQGTGA. Trimming took 2 bases from V and 3 from J, leaving 12 bases between them. CDR3 in amino acids: CASSLLGSRTDTQYF. The CDR3 DNA follows: TGTGCCAGCAGCTTACTGGGGAGTCGGACAGATACGCAGTATTTT.

CDR3 residues: CASSLVQGMEQYF. The CDR3 DNA sequence: TGTGCCAGCAGCTTAGTCCAGGGTATGGAGCAGTACTTC. The gene calls are TRBV7-9 and TRBJ2-7; a weak D match, TRBD1 (5 bases). The germline gives CDR1 SEHNR, CDR2 FQNEAQ (reference sequence). The V end lost 1 base, the J end lost 7 bases, and 11 bases lay between the germline ends. This CDR3 comprises 13 residues.

This chain's CDR3 is CASSLQGKSAGANVLTF. CDR3 DNA sequence: TGTGCCAGCAGTTTACAGGGGAAAAGTGCTGGGGCCAACGTCCTGACTTTC. The rearrangement uses TRBV27 and TRBJ2-6; D might be TRBD1 (6 bases). This CDR3 has 17 residues. Trimming removed 2 bases from V and 2 bases from J, with 13 bases in between. From germline, CDR1 is MNHEY and CDR2 SMNVEV (reference sequence). Combining the CDR3 with reference TRBV27 and TRBJ2-6 gives the whole variable domain EAQVTQNPRYLITVTGKKLTVTCSQNMNHEYMSWYRQDPGLGLRQIYYSMNVEVTDKGDVPEGYKVSRKEKRNFPLILESPSPNQTSLYFCASSLQGKSAGANVLTFGAGSRLTVL.

This rearrangement joins TRBV27 to TRBJ2-3; 11 bases align to TRBD2. Germline-derived CDR1 and CDR2 are MNHEY and SMNVEV (reference sequence). V lost 6 bases, J lost 5 bases, and 7 bases stayed unmatched. CDR3 length: 15 residues. The CDR3 DNA reads TGTGCCAGCAGCCTTCCTAGCGGGGGGTTAGATACGCAGTATTTT. As protein: CASSLPSGGLDTQYF.

This sequence joins TRBV3-1 (or the pseudogene TRBV3-2) and TRBJ1-2; weak D call: TRBD1 (6 bases). This CDR3 has 16 amino acids. Germline assignment: CDR1 LGHDT and CDR2 YNNKEL (reference sequence). Trimming left V 0 bases short and J 4 bases short, with 15 bases between. CDR3 in DNA: TGTGCCAGCAGCCAAGAAGAAGGGGGGGTCTCCTATGGCTACACCTTC. It codes for CASSQEEGGVSYGYTF.

The chain carries TRBV3-1 (or the pseudogene TRBV3-2) and TRBJ2-1; 8 bases fit TRBD2. This CDR3 region has 15 residues. J was trimmed by 2 bases and V by 3 bases; bases with no gene match: 3. The germline CDR1 and CDR2 sequences are LGHDT and YNNKEL (reference sequence). As DNA, the CDR3 is TGTGCCAGCAGCCAGAGCGGGGGACCCTACAATGAGCAGTTCTTC. Its translation: CASSQSGGPYNEQFF.

This chain links TRBV10-2 with TRBJ1-3, with no clear D. Trimming took 0 bases from V and 2 from J, leaving 5 bases between them. CDR3 length: 14 amino acids. Germline V gene lookup returns CDR1 WSHSY and CDR2 SAAADI. The CDR3 DNA sequence: TGCGCCAGCAGTGAGTCGGCAGCTGGAAACACCATATATTTT. Translation gives CASSESAAGNTIYF.

J is TRBJ2-7 and V is TRBV28; maybe TRBD2 (6 bases). Germline V gene sequence: CDR1 MDHEN, CDR2 SYDVKM. V lost 5 bases to trimming and J lost 6 bases, with 11 bases between them. The CDR3 length is 12 residues. As DNA, the CDR3 is TGTGCCAGCAGTCGGGGGTCGGTCGAGCAGTACTTC. This codes for CASSRGSVEQYF.

This clone was seen once. V is TRBV30 and J is TRBJ2-7; 8 bases match TRBD2. Germline V lookup: CDR1 GTSNPN, CDR2 SVGIG (reference sequence). This CDR3 is 15 amino acids long. Trimming cost V 3 bases and J 2 bases; bases outside gene matches: 9. The CDR3 nucleotides read TGTGCCTGGAGGCCCTTTTCCGGGAGGGCCTACGAGCAGTACTTC. The encoded protein is CAWRPFSGRAYEQYF.

The chain uses TRBV9 and TRBJ1-3; weak D call: TRBD1 (6 bases). There are 13 residues in the CDR3. Trimming took 4 bases from V and 8 from J, leaving 13 bases between them. Germline V CDR1 and CDR2: SGDLS, YYNGEE. The DNA of the CDR3 is TGTGCCAGCAGCCCCCAGGGGTTGGACACCATATATTTT. The encoded protein is CASSPQGLDTIYF.

The chain has TRBV28 and TRBJ2-1; 9 positions match TRBD2. The J segment lost 6 bases and the V segment lost 8 bases, leaving 11 bases of the junction unmatched. Germline values: CDR1 MDHEN, CDR2 SYDVKM. CDR3 length: 15 amino acids. The CDR3 DNA sequence: TGTGCCAGCCCACCCCAAGCGGGGGGAACCAATGAGCAGTTCTTC. It translates to CASPPQAGGTNEQFF.

The rearrangement joins TRBV5-1 to TRBJ2-3, with 10 bases matching TRBD2. V shed 0 bases and J 7 bases; nucleotides not matched to a gene: 8. The CDR3 runs 16 residues. From germline, CDR1 is SGHRS and CDR2 YFSETQ. The CDR3 DNA follows: TGCGCCAGCAGCTTGGCCTTTAGCGGGGGGATGAATACGCAGTATTTT. Amino acid sequence: CASSLAFSGGMNTQYF.

Concerning this clone itself: The sample has other DNA sequences that encode this CDR3 too. The chain joins TRBV12-3 or TRBV12-4 to TRBJ1-1; a possible D gene is TRBD1 (6 bases). Trimming took 5 bases from V and 5 from J, leaving 6 bases between them. The CDR3 loop spans 11 amino acids. The CDR3 here is CASSQGTEAFF. CDR3 nucleotide sequence: TGTGCCAGCAGTCAGGGGACTGAAGCTTTCTTT.

The chain uses TRBV18 and TRBJ1-5, with TRBD1 identical over 9 bases. The CDR3 length is 19 residues. From germline, CDR1 is KGHSH and CDR2 LQKENI. V was pared by 5 bases and J by 5 bases, with 19 bases of the junction left unmatched. The CDR3 DNA reads as TGTGCCAGCTCAGCCCTTGGGACAGGGATCTCATCAAACTATCAGCCCCAGCATTTT. Protein product: CASSALGTGISSNYQPQHF.

This chain connects TRBV19 to TRBJ1-1; D might be TRBD1 (6 bases). Per germline, CDR1 LNHDA and CDR2 SQIVND (reference sequence). The CDR3 extends over 13 amino acids. V lost 5 bases to trimming and J lost 5 bases, with 12 bases between them. The CDR3 region has the DNA TGTGCCAGTAGTTCACAGGGATGGACTGAAGCTTTCTTT. It specifies CASSSQGWTEAFF.

This chain uses TRBV6-5 with TRBJ1-6, with 7 bases aligning to TRBD1. Trimming cost V 5 bases and J 8 bases; bases outside gene matches: 3. This CDR3 has 13 residues. Germline V CDR1 and CDR2: MNHEY, SVGAGI. CDR3 amino acids: CASSIDRDSPLHF. The CDR3 bases are TGTGCCAGCAGTATCGACAGGGATTCACCCCTCCACTTT.

The gene calls are TRBV7-9 and TRBJ1-4; TRBD1 aligns across 9 bases. The V gene's germline CDR1 is SEHNR and CDR2 FQNEAQ (reference sequence). Losses at the gene ends were 5 bases for V and 8 bases for J; bases not matched to a gene: 9. CDR3 length: 15 amino acids. The CDR3 protein is CASSGRTGASEKLFF. For the CDR3, the DNA is TGTGCCAGCAGCGGCAGGACAGGGGCGTCGGAAAAACTGTTTTTT.

The rearrangement joins TRBV27 to TRBJ1-4; tentative D call: TRBD1 (6 bases). Germline loops: CDR1 MNHEY, CDR2 SMNVEV (reference sequence). The CDR3 has 16 residues. Trimming removed 3 bases at V and 5 bases at J, with 16 bases between. CDR3 bases: TGTGCCAGCAGTTTGGGGGCTAACCCTGGGAATGAAAAACTGTTTTTT. Translation: CASSLGANPGNEKLFF.

This chain's CDR3 is CASSLGGLGGDTQYF. The CDR3 region has the DNA TGTGCCAGCAGCTTAGGGGGACTGGGGGGAGATACGCAGTATTTT. This chain joins TRBV7-3 and TRBJ2-3; D is possibly TRBD2 (6 bases). Germline-derived CDR1 and CDR2 are SGHTA and FQGTGA. The CDR3 is made up of 15 amino acids. The ends were cut back, 2 bases at V and 5 bases at J, with 14 bases in the middle. The full variable domain, in which reference TRBV7-3 and TRBJ2-3 provide the parts outside the CDR3, is GAGVSQTPSNKVTEKGKYVELRCDPISGHTALYWYRQSLGQGPEFLIYFQGTGAADDSGLPNDRFFAVRPEGSVSTLKIQRTERGDSAVYLCASSLGGLGGDTQYFGPGTRLTVL.